The 16 T cell receptor beta chains below come from one sample, sequenced in a study of blood T cell repertoires in COVID-19. Here immunoSEQ multiplex PCR was the method, and the copy in TCRdb shows in-frame clones only, minus some. Of about 360,000 clones listed, approximately 86% are singletons. The sequenced material came from peripheral blood. These receptors were obtained from a human donor in a cohort sampled during active COVID-19.

V and J are TRBV7-3 and TRBJ2-2, with 14 bases lining up with TRBD2. The V segment lost 6 bases and the J segment 6 bases; nucleotides outside the gene matches: 6. Germline V gene sequence: CDR1 SGHTA, CDR2 FQGTGA. The CDR3 length is 16 residues. CDR3 amino acids: CASRAGLAGGAGELFF. The DNA of the CDR3 is TGTGCCAGCAGGGCCGGACTAGCGGGAGGCGCCGGGGAGCTGTTTTTT.

V gene TRBV19 combines with J gene TRBJ2-2, with D possibly matching TRBD1 (5 bases). The CDR3 extends over 18 amino acids. V lost 3 bases and J lost 4, with 21 bases in between. Germline CDR1 LNHDA, CDR2 SQIVND (reference sequence). The CDR3 region has the DNA TGTGCCAGTAGTATCATGCCCCCGGGCAGGGAAGGCACCGGGGAGCTGTTTTTT. Translated, it gives CASSIMPPGREGTGELFF.

The J gene is TRBJ1-6, the V gene TRBV19; D gene ambiguous. Germline V gene lookup returns CDR1 LNHDA and CDR2 SQIVND (reference sequence). This CDR3 region has 14 residues. Trimming shortened V by 6 bases and J by 8 bases, and 14 bases separated the two germline ends. CDR3 region: CASSYRTGYSPLHF. The CDR3 DNA reads TGTGCCAGTAGCTACCGGACGGGGTATTCACCCCTCCACTTT.

V and J are TRBV6-5 and TRBJ1-5; D unresolved. This CDR3 has 14 amino acids. CDR1 MNHEY and CDR2 SVGAGI come from the germline V gene. The V end was cut by 7 bases, the J end by 6 bases, with 16 bases between. CDR3: CASNLNSPFQPQHF. CDR3 DNA: TGTGCCAGCAACCTGAACAGCCCATTTCAGCCCCAGCATTTT.

This chain connects TRBV2 to TRBJ2-2; D call uncertain. Trimming took off 6 bases at V and 2 bases at J, with 13 bases between the two ends. CDR3 length: 15 residues. Per the germline V gene, CDR1 is SNHLY and CDR2 is FYNNEI. CDR3 DNA sequence: TGTGCCAGCAGAACCGGGTCCAGAAACACCGGGGAGCTGTTTTTT. Residues: CASRTGSRNTGELFF.

The chain couples TRBV7-2 to TRBJ2-7; D remains ambiguous. With 5 bases removed from V and 3 bases from J, the gap between germline ends came to 11 bases. The CDR3 has 13 amino acids. The V gene's germline CDR1 is SGHTA and CDR2 FQGNSA. DNA of the CDR3: TGTGCCAGCAGCCCTAGACTTGACTACGAGCAGTACTTC. Residues: CASSPRLDYEQYF. The whole variable domain, filled in from reference TRBV7-2 and TRBJ2-7, reads GAGVSQSPSNKVTEKGKDVELRCDPISGHTALYWYRQSLGQGLEFLIYFQGNSAPDKSGLPSDRFSAERTGGSVSTLTIQRTQQEDSAVYLCASSPRLDYEQYFGPGTRLTVT.

In this sample, this clone turned up a few times. The chain couples TRBV5-4 to TRBJ1-6; D is perhaps TRBD1 (5 bases). The CDR3 runs 16 residues. V dropped 0 bases and J dropped 9 bases, with 16 bases sitting between them. The germline V gene encodes CDR1 SGHNT and CDR2 YYREEE (reference sequence). The CDR3 loop reads CASSLALGQGSSPLHF. CDR3 nucleotides: TGTGCCAGCAGCTTGGCCTTGGGGCAGGGTTCTTCACCCCTCCACTTT.

The genes are TRBV10-3 and TRBJ2-1, with 10 bases aligning to TRBD2. V shed 0 bases, J shed 8 bases, and the junction held 7 bases outside the gene matches. Germline loops: CDR1 ENHRY, CDR2 SYGVKD. The CDR3 extends over 16 amino acids. The CDR3 spells CAISESASGSRYEQFF. CDR3 nucleotide sequence: TGTGCCATCAGTGAGTCAGCTAGCGGGAGTAGGTATGAGCAGTTCTTC.

The chain combines TRBV7-2 with TRBJ1-2; a possible D gene is TRBD1 (6 bases). Germline CDR1 reads SGHTA; CDR2 reads FQGNSA. The CDR3 spans 18 residues. V lost 5 bases and J lost 0, with 22 bases in between. The chain's CDR3 is CASSRGQTTRTANYGYTF. The CDR3 DNA follows: TGTGCCAGCAGCAGAGGACAGACCACTCGGACGGCTAACTATGGCTACACCTTC.

This sequence joins TRBV28 and TRBJ2-7; 12 nucleotides align to TRBD2. Germline V lookup: CDR1 MDHEN, CDR2 SYDVKM. The CDR3 has 14 amino acids. The V segment lost 6 bases and the J segment 3 bases; nucleotides outside the gene matches: 3. CDR3: CASSLTSGSYEQYF. CDR3 nucleotides: TGTGCCAGCAGCTTGACTAGCGGGAGCTACGAGCAGTACTTC.

This chain connects TRBV18 to TRBJ2-5, with D tentatively TRBD2 (6 bases). CDR1 is KGHSH, CDR2 LQKENI, per germline. The CDR3 runs to 15 residues. V was trimmed by 3 bases and J by 1 base, leaving 12 bases between them. This CDR3 reads CASSPAGTSQETQYF. CDR3 coding DNA: TGTGCCAGCTCACCGGCGGGGACTTCCCAAGAGACCCAGTACTTC.

The chain links TRBV3-1 (or the pseudogene TRBV3-2) to TRBJ1-1, with 9 bases identical to TRBD1. The CDR3 has 14 residues. Germline V CDR1 and CDR2: LGHDT, YNNKEL (reference sequence). The V gene end was trimmed by 3 bases and the J gene end by 4 bases; junction bases not matched to a gene: 3. CDR3 loop: CASSHQTGGTEAFF. The DNA of the CDR3 is TGTGCCAGCAGCCATCAGACAGGGGGCACTGAAGCTTTCTTT.

This chain uses TRBV7-2 with TRBJ2-7; 10 bases are a match to TRBD1. Per germline, CDR1 SGHTA and CDR2 FQGNSA. V gave up 4 bases and J gave up 2 bases; unmatched junction bases: 11. The CDR3 is 17 residues long. Written as DNA, the CDR3 is TGTGCCAGCAGCTCCCCCCTCCGGGACAGGGGAACCTACGAGCAGTACTTC. It encodes CASSSPLRDRGTYEQYF.

The chain combines TRBV6-6 with TRBJ2-3; 9 bases map to TRBD2. The ends lost 6 bases at V and 6 bases at J; junction bases unmatched: 7. CDR1 and CDR2 (germline): MNHNY, SVGAGI (reference sequence). This CDR3 region has 14 residues. CDR3 nucleotides: TGTGCCAGCAGGCGCGGGAGGGCGTCGGATACGCAGTATTTT. Its translation is CASRRGRASDTQYF.

This clone was seen just once. The chain couples TRBV12-3 or TRBV12-4 to TRBJ2-1; TRBD2 might be the D (6 bases). The CDR3 sequence is 12 residues long. Trimming left V 3 bases short and J 10 bases short, with 10 bases between. CDR3 residues: CASSFSGREQFF. The CDR3 DNA follows: TGTGCCAGCAGTTTCAGCGGGCGGGAGCAGTTCTTC.

This chain links TRBV27 with TRBJ2-1; 11 nucleotides line up with TRBD2. The ends lost 3 bases at V and 4 bases at J; junction bases unmatched: 5. This CDR3 has 16 residues. Germline values: CDR1 MNHEY, CDR2 SMNVEV (reference sequence). CDR3 in amino acids: CASSFSGTSGYNEQFF. CDR3 nucleotide sequence: TGTGCCAGCAGTTTTTCCGGGACTAGCGGTTACAATGAGCAGTTCTTC.